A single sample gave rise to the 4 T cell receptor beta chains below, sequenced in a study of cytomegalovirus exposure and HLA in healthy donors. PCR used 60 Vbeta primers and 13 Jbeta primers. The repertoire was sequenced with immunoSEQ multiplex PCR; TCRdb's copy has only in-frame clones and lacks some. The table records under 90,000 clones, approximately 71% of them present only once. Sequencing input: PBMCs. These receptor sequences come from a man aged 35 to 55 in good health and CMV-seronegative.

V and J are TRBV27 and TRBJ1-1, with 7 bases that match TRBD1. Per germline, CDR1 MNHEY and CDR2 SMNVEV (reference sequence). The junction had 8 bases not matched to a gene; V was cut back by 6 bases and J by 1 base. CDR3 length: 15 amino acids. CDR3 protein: CASRVDRVPNTEAFF. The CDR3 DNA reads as TGTGCCAGCAGAGTAGACAGGGTTCCGAACACTGAAGCTTTCTTT.

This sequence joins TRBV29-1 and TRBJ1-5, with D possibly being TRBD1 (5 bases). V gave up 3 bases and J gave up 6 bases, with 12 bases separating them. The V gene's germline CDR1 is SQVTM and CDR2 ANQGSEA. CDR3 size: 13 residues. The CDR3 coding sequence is TGCAGCGTTGAGAAAGGGGAGGGTCAGCCCCAGCATTTT. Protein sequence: CSVEKGEGQPQHF.

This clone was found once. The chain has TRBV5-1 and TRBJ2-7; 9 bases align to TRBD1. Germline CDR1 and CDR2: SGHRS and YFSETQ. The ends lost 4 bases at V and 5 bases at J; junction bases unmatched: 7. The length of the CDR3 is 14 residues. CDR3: CASSPGQGFNEQYF. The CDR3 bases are TGCGCCAGCAGCCCCGGACAGGGGTTTAACGAGCAGTACTTC.

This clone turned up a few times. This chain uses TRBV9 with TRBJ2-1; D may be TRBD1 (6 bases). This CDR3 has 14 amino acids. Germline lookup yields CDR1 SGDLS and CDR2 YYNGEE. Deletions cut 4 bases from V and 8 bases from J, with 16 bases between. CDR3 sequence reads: CASSTQTGRDEQFF. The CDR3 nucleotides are TGTGCCAGCAGCACCCAGACAGGTCGGGATGAGCAGTTCTTC.